One T cell receptor (beta chain) is described in this entry. No antigen is known for it. No base quality values were provided; no much bigger clone lies one nucleotide off. These data originate in a study of early T cells in non-severe SARS-CoV-2 infection (dated by TCRdb to the early 2020s). General notes on the study: Bulk RNA from unsorted whole blood was used for TCR sequencing, so alpha and beta chains could not be paired. What the work shows at the level of the full study, not this receptor alone: VDJdb matching was skewed toward anti-spike CD8 responses and likely underestimated virus-specific expansions by missing private and CD4 specificities.

Libraries were constructed by 5' RACE. These reads were obtained on a NextSeq 500. In the TCR library protocol, unique molecular identifiers were attached to individual cDNA molecules to correct for PCR bias and sequencing error. TCR alpha and beta chains were both sequenced, and the abundances of alpha and beta sequences in each sample were closely correlated with each other. The paper's data handling went like this. Decombinator V4 was used to annotate the V gene, J gene and CDR3 of the TCR sequences. TCRs were defined as expanded if a significant change between any two time points was detected under a Poisson model with p below 0.0001. TCR abundances were normalised to the total number of TCRs sequenced per sample and expressed as counts per million. VDJdb, accessed on 1 November 2021, was searched for TCRs annotated for CMV, EBV and SARS-CoV-2, and TCRs annotated for more than one antigen were excluded. The raw public data were reprocessed by TCRdb itself: fastp quality trimming at Q25, MiXCR clonotype calling, in-frame beta chains only. Here each entry gathers all rows of one CDR3 protein and keeps the most common genes and DNA. TCRdb's processing, not the authors', yielded these V and J calls. This sample lists tens of thousands of distinct CDR3 sequences; roughly 12% were detected once. Of the sample, 2.5% to 3% falls within the top ten clones.

A case-control design nested within a healthcare worker cohort in London, UK, was used, with weekly nasopharyngeal swab PCR tests and blood sampling performed. Healthcare workers were enrolled in the week of the UK lockdown, from 23 to 31 March 2020, and were followed every week for up to roughly 16 weeks. The receptor was isolated from an adult who was a healthcare worker with PCR-confirmed SARS-CoV-2 infection or an uninfected control (not recorded which). The sequenced sample was whole blood, obtained at baseline.

The DNA sequence is as follows: TGTGCCACCGACCTACCCCCGGGGGAGGGGGACTATGGCTACACCTTC. It translates as CATDLPPGEGDYGYTF. The rearrangement combines TRBV7-8 with TRBJ1-2, with a tentative D gene TRBD1 over 6 matching bases. V gives up 10 bases and J gives up 3 bases, and the segment between their germline ends measures 24 bases. Via the germline V gene, CDR1 is SGHVS and CDR2 FQNEAQ. The CDR3 goes from the cysteine to the phenylalanine over 16 residues. Only the CDR3 region is kept as DNA, spanning 48 bases read in frame from base 1.